What follows is one TCR beta chain and its context. The sample is drawn from a study of OX40 agonist ivuxolimab in advanced cancers. For the study at large: Earlier treatment with anti-PD-1, anti-PD-L1 or anti-CTLA-4 was permitted, and roughly 40% had received some.

The assay was immunoSEQ multiplex PCR, and TCRdb's table has in-frame clones only and misses some. The sample has 50,000 or so clones; 70% to 90% are singletons. Trimming stripped 3 bases from V and 5 bases from J, with 18 bases between. This CDR3 has 16 amino acids. CDR1 is SGHNT and CDR2 is YYREEE in the germline V gene (reference sequence). The input for sequencing was CD4+ or CD8+ T cells sorted from blood, taken in a trial of the OX40 agonist ivuxolimab. The chain uses TRBV5-4 and TRBJ2-1; weak D call: TRBD1 (6 bases). The clonotype was recovered from an adult with an advanced solid tumor such as melanoma, head and neck, liver or kidney cancer. The CDR3 region is CASSSVGRGRDNEQFF. CDR3 in DNA: TGTGCCAGCAGCTCAGTCGGCAGGGGCCGCGACAATGAGCAGTTCTTC.